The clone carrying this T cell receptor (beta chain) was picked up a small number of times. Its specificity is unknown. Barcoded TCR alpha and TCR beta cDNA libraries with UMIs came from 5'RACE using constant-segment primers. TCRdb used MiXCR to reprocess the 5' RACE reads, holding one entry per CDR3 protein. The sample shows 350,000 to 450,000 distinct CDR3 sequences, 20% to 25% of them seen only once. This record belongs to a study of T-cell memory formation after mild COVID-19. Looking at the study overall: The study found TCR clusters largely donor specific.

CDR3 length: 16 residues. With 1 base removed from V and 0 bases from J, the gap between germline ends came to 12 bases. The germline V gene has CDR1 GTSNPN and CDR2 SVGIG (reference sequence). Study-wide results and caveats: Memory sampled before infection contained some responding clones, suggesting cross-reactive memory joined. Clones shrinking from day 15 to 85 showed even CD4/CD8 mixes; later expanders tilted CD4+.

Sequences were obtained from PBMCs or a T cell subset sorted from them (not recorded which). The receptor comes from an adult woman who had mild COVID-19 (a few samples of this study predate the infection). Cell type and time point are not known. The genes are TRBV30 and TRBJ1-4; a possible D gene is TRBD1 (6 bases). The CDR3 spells CAWSGGRGSTNEKLFF. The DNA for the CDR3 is TGTGCCTGGAGTGGTGGCAGGGGTTCAACTAATGAAAAACTGTTTTTT.